This T cell receptor (beta chain) was obtained from a study of molecular identifiers for immune sequencing clone quantification. Study-wide results and caveats: Spiked Jurkat TCR RNA equivalent to one cell was reportedly detectable in approximately 970,000 naive cells. Whereas clones above 20 RNA copies held under 1% of naive-cell molecules, they held over 97% of effector molecules.

Previously published methods and listed TCR primers were used for the bulk TCR libraries. TCRdb ran MiXCR on the PCR reads and lists one entry per CDR3 protein. The sample carries approximately 670,000 distinct CDR3 sequences, just under 20% recorded once. The CDR3 contains 13 residues. The germline CDR1 and CDR2 sequences are LNHDA and SQIVND (reference sequence). Trimming removed 3 bases from V and 8 bases from J, with 8 bases in between. The authors gated naive CD8 T cells as CD8+CD4-CCR7+CD45RA+ for sorting. This clonotype was counted a few times. Antigen specificity is unknown. The chain is built from TRBV19 and TRBJ1-6; D is undetermined. The source of this sequence is a human donor in good health. Some libraries in this study had Jurkat cell RNA spiked in. Material: naive CD8+ T cells from blood, with Jurkat cell RNA spiked in. The subset denotes: FACS-sorted CD8+CD4-CCR7+CD45RA+ naive T cells. CDR3 sequence (DNA): TGTGCCAGTAGTATGAGCAGTTATTCACCCCTCCACTTT. It codes for CASSMSSYSPLHF.